Shown below are 32 T cell receptor beta chains from a single sample sequenced in a study of Ad26.COV2.S vaccination and SARS-CoV-2 variants. Repertoires were generated with immunoSEQ multiplex PCR, while TCRdb's copy carries only in-frame clones and drops some. This table holds fewer than 800,000 clones, 89% found once. Sample treatment: over 15 received Ad26.COV2.S at low or high dose, single or two shots; five or six received placebo; per-sample allocation not given. Sampling happened 63 days after the first vaccine or placebo injection. The source material was peripheral blood, sampled in a trial of Ad26.COV2.S vaccine versus placebo. The receptors derive from a person between 18 and 60 years old who received the Ad26.COV2.S COVID-19 vaccine or a placebo.

The rearrangement joins TRBV6-1 to TRBJ1-1, with D maybe TRBD1 (6 bases). CDR3 length equals 14 residues. CDR1 is MNHNS, CDR2 SASEGT, per germline. The ends were cut back, 3 bases at V and 5 bases at J, with 13 bases in the middle. The CDR3 region is CASSERGRQTEAFF. The CDR3 DNA follows: TGTGCCAGCAGTGAGCGGGGGCGCCAGACTGAAGCTTTCTTT.

The chain employs TRBV7-2 and TRBJ2-1; D perhaps matches TRBD2 (6 bases). Germline-derived CDR1 and CDR2 are SGHTA and FQGNSA. V was clipped by 4 bases and J by 2 bases, with 12 bases between them. This CDR3 region has 15 residues. The chain's CDR3 is CASSSSGPTYNEQFF. The CDR3 region has the DNA TGTGCCAGCAGCTCAAGCGGGCCAACCTACAATGAGCAGTTCTTC.

The V and J genes are TRBV7-2 and TRBJ2-2; 8 bases are a match to TRBD2. Germline V gives CDR1 SGHTA, CDR2 FQGNSA. Trimming cost V 1 base and J 7 bases; bases outside gene matches: 14. CDR3 size: 18 residues. DNA of the CDR3: TGTGCCAGCAGCTTAGAACTGTTGCGGGGGGCCCAGGGCGGGGAGCTGTTTTTT. As protein: CASSLELLRGAQGGELFF.

CDR3 amino acids: CASSFLQGSEKLFF. Here the CDR3 DNA reads TGCGCCAGCAGCTTTTTACAGGGATCCGAAAAACTGTTTTTT. This rearrangement joins TRBV5-1 to TRBJ1-4; tentative D call: TRBD1 (6 bases). CDR3 length equals 14 residues. V was clipped by 2 bases and J by 8 bases, with 13 bases between them. Germline V gives CDR1 SGHRS, CDR2 YFSETQ.

The chain has TRBV19 and TRBJ2-5; D could derive from TRBD1 or TRBD2 (5 bases each). The CDR3 has 18 residues. The germline CDR1 and CDR2 sequences are LNHDA and SQIVND (reference sequence). V lost 5 bases, J lost 3 bases, and 25 bases lay in between. The CDR3, as DNA: TGTGCCAGTAGTTCCCCAAACGGACCGGGACGGATGAAAGAGACCCAGTACTTC. This gives the protein CASSSPNGPGRMKETQYF.

The chain links TRBV4-1 to TRBJ2-1; 11 positions match TRBD2. This CDR3 has 17 amino acids. The V gene's germline CDR1 is MGHRA and CDR2 YSYEKL. The V and J ends lost 0 bases and 4 bases, in that order; junction bases with no gene match: 5. The CDR3 here is CASSQEGSGGAYNEQFF. CDR3 DNA: TGCGCCAGCAGCCAAGAGGGTAGCGGGGGGGCGTACAATGAGCAGTTCTTC.

V gene TRBV3-1 (or the pseudogene TRBV3-2) combines with J gene TRBJ1-5; D is uncertain. CDR1 LGHDT and CDR2 YNNKEL come from the germline V gene (reference sequence). The CDR3 runs to 15 residues. V lost 0 bases and J 0 bases, leaving 6 bases between the germline ends. The CDR3 reads CASSQDPNSNQPQHF. The DNA for the CDR3 is TGTGCCAGCAGCCAAGATCCGAATAGCAATCAGCCCCAGCATTTT.

This chain links TRBV12-3 or TRBV12-4 with TRBJ2-7, with 10 nucleotides matching TRBD1. The CDR3 runs 13 residues. After removal of 8 bases from V and 3 bases from J, the junction contained 4 bases not matched to a gene. Here the CDR3 reads CASAGQGLYEQYF. CDR3 in DNA: TGTGCCAGCGCGGGACAGGGGCTCTACGAGCAGTACTTC.

As DNA, the CDR3 is TGTGCCAGCAGGGGGGACAGACAGTACCAGCCCCAGCATTTT. It specifies CASRGDRQYQPQHF. The chain is built from TRBV6-5 and TRBJ1-5, with TRBD1 matching 7 bases. Trimming at V came to 6 bases and at J to 7 bases, leaving 9 bases not matched to a gene. There are 14 residues in the CDR3. Germline V gives CDR1 MNHEY, CDR2 SVGAGI.

Written as DNA, the CDR3 is TGTGCCAGCAGCCAAGGTAGGTCTTTCTTT. Its translation: CASSQGRSFF. This chain uses TRBV3-1 (or the pseudogene TRBV3-2) with TRBJ1-1; D is uncertain. Trimming removed 1 base from V and 12 bases from J, with 6 bases in between. Per the germline V gene, CDR1 is LGHDT and CDR2 is YNNKEL (reference sequence). CDR3 length: 10 residues.

The table lists this clone with a count of one. This chain joins TRBV7-6 and TRBJ2-5; 7 nucleotides match TRBD2. This CDR3 spans 14 amino acids. Germline V gene sequence: CDR1 SGHVS, CDR2 FNYEAQ. Unmatched junction bases numbered 4, after V lost 2 bases and J lost 4 bases. The CDR3 loop is CASSLFGEGETQYF. The CDR3 nucleotides read TGTGCCAGCAGCTTATTCGGGGAGGGAGAGACCCAGTACTTC.

CDR3 in DNA: TGTGCCAGCAGCTTAAAAGTGGGGCTGACTGGAAACACCATATATTTT. Its protein is CASSLKVGLTGNTIYF. The chain combines TRBV5-6 with TRBJ1-3; D might be TRBD1 (5 bases). The CDR3 is 16 amino acids. Germline-derived CDR1 and CDR2 are SGHDT and YYEEEE. Trimming left V 2 bases short and J 2 bases short, with 14 bases between.

V and J are TRBV10-3 and TRBJ1-1; D possibly corresponds to TRBD1 (6 bases). Trimming pared 7 bases from V and 0 bases from J, leaving 9 bases between. The germline V gene has CDR1 ENHRY and CDR2 SYGVKD. This CDR3 comprises 13 residues. The CDR3 DNA is TGTGCCATCACCTCAGGGGTGAACACTGAAGCTTTCTTT. This translates into CAITSGVNTEAFF.

A remark on this clone: The same CDR3 also results from other DNA sequences found in this sample. The V and J genes are TRBV7-9 and TRBJ1-2, with D maybe TRBD1 (5 bases). V was clipped by 1 base and J by 6 bases, with 12 bases between them. The CDR3 loop spans 14 amino acids. Per the germline V gene, CDR1 is SEHNR and CDR2 is FQNEAQ (reference sequence). CDR3 sequence: CASSLGQGRDGYTF. In DNA, the CDR3 is TGTGCCAGCAGCTTAGGCCAGGGACGGGATGGCTACACCTTC.

The chain combines TRBV30 with TRBJ1-6; no reliable D call. Trimming cost V 0 bases and J 4 bases, with 7 bases left between them. The CDR3 has 14 residues. Germline V CDR1 and CDR2: GTSNPN, SVGIG (reference sequence). The CDR3 here is CAWSVADYNSPLHF. The CDR3 DNA is TGTGCCTGGAGTGTGGCGGATTATAATTCACCCCTCCACTTT.

The chain has TRBV6-5 and TRBJ1-1, with D possibly matching TRBD1 (6 bases). This CDR3 is 11 amino acids long. Germline assignment: CDR1 MNHEY and CDR2 SVGAGI. Trimming took 10 bases from V and 10 from J, leaving 16 bases between them. DNA for the CDR3: TGTGCCACTCGAAGGGACATTTTAGCTTTCTTT. Residues: CATRRDILAFF.

This clone has a handful of counts. The rearrangement joins TRBV4-3 to TRBJ1-1; possible D gene TRBD1, 5 bases. Germline-derived CDR1 and CDR2 are LGHNA and YSLEER. This CDR3 contains 15 residues. Trimming stripped 4 bases from V and 4 bases from J, with 16 bases between. CDR3 sequence reads: CASSPHRGKSTEAFF. CDR3 in DNA: TGCGCCAGCAGCCCCCACCGGGGGAAATCCACTGAAGCTTTCTTT.

The CDR3 reads CASSQVSGNGPYEQYF. CDR3 DNA: TGTGCCAGCAGCCAAGTAAGCGGTAACGGGCCCTACGAGCAGTACTTC. The chain uses TRBV4-2 and TRBJ2-7; D is perhaps TRBD2 (5 bases). With 1 base removed from V and 2 bases from J, the gap between germline ends came to 15 bases. Germline lookup yields CDR1 LGHNA and CDR2 YNFKEQ. The CDR3 spans 16 residues.

The V and J genes are TRBV6-1 and TRBJ2-2; 7 bases fit TRBD1. CDR1 is MNHNS and CDR2 is SASEGT in the germline V gene. The V gene end was trimmed by 4 bases and the J gene end by 1 base; junction bases not matched to a gene: 6. The CDR3 sequence is 16 residues long. CDR3 nucleotide sequence: TGTGCCAGCAGTGGGGACAGCGTAATGAACACCGGGGAGCTGTTTTTT. It yields the protein CASSGDSVMNTGELFF.

The chain uses TRBV3-1 (or the pseudogene TRBV3-2) and TRBJ2-7; TRBD2 aligns across 13 bases. V gave up 4 bases and J gave up 3 bases; unmatched junction bases: 6. CDR3 length equals 16 residues. Per the germline V gene, CDR1 is LGHDT and CDR2 is YNNKEL (reference sequence). The CDR3 nucleotides read TGTGCCAGCAGCCCCGGGACTAGCGGGGCATTCTACGAGCAGTACTTC. This encodes CASSPGTSGAFYEQYF.

J is TRBJ2-3 and V is TRBV6-5; the D call may be TRBD1 or TRBD2 (5 bases each). CDR3 length: 14 amino acids. V was cut by 5 bases and J by 0 bases, with 9 bases left in between. The germline V gene has CDR1 MNHEY and CDR2 SVGAGI. The CDR3 bases are TGTGCCAGCAGTAACCGGGACAGCACAGATACGCAGTATTTT. Amino acid sequence: CASSNRDSTDTQYF.

The rearrangement uses TRBV6-2 or TRBV6-3 and TRBJ1-5; 9 bases align to TRBD1. Germline V CDR1 and CDR2: MNHEY, SVGEGT. Losses at the gene ends were 2 bases for V and 0 bases for J; bases not matched to a gene: 8. The length of the CDR3 is 18 residues. In DNA form, the CDR3 reads TGTGCCAGCAGTTACGAGGGACAGGGAATTTATAGCAATCAGCCCCAGCATTTT. Residues: CASSYEGQGIYSNQPQHF.

Turning to this clone: Other DNA sequences in this specimen translate into the identical CDR3. The chain recombines TRBV18 with TRBJ1-1; D not resolved. The germline V gene has CDR1 KGHSH and CDR2 LQKENI. This CDR3 is built from 12 residues. V shed 3 bases and J shed 5 bases, with 7 bases lying between them. In DNA, the CDR3 is TGTGCCAGCTCACCCACAGATACTGAAGCTTTCTTT. Encoded protein: CASSPTDTEAFF.

This clone occurred once. This chain links TRBV21-1 with TRBJ2-6; the table's TRBD2 call for D was not verified on the DNA. TRBV21-1 is given as a pseudogene. The CDR3 has 16 residues. The CDR3 region has the DNA TGTGCCAGCAGCACATTCCCGGTCTCTGGGGCCAACGTCCTGACTTTC. Translation: CASSTFPVSGANVLTF.

The genes are TRBV23-1 and TRBJ1-1; D may be TRBD1 (5 bases). TRBV23-1 is known as an ORF, though its function is uncertain. Trimming took off 4 bases at V and 5 bases at J, with 11 bases between the two ends. CDR3 size: 13 residues. The CDR3: CASSRGRMTEAFF. The DNA for the CDR3 is TGCGCCAGCAGTCGGGGCAGGATGACTGAAGCTTTCTTT.

The gene calls are TRBV11-2 and TRBJ2-7; 9 bases are a match to TRBD1. Looked up from germline, CDR1 is SGHAT and CDR2 is FQNNGV. V lost 1 base and J lost 3; bases outside the gene matches: 4. The CDR3 loop spans 15 amino acids. The CDR3 region is CASSLATGGGYEQYF. The CDR3, as DNA: TGTGCCAGCAGCTTAGCCACAGGGGGCGGCTACGAGCAGTACTTC.

In this sample, this clone turned up a few times. The V and J genes are TRBV2 and TRBJ2-7; 8 bases align to TRBD1. Germline values: CDR1 SNHLY, CDR2 FYNNEI. V was pared by 5 bases and J by 3 bases, with 6 bases of the junction left unmatched. The CDR3 spans 14 residues. CDR3 nucleotides: TGTGCCAGCAGTACCCGACAGGGGTACTACGAGCAGTACTTC. Its protein product is CASSTRQGYYEQYF.

The chain employs TRBV6-5 and TRBJ1-2; 9 nucleotides align to TRBD1. Germline lookup yields CDR1 MNHEY and CDR2 SVGAGI. The CDR3 is 15 amino acids. After removal of 0 bases from V and 5 bases from J, the junction contained 4 bases not matched to a gene. CDR3 loop: CASSYSSTGGYGYTF. The CDR3 DNA reads TGTGCCAGCAGTTACTCGTCGACAGGGGGTTATGGCTACACCTTC.

This clone was found once. This chain joins TRBV3-1 (or the pseudogene TRBV3-2) and TRBJ2-1; 9 bases map to TRBD2. Unmatched junction bases numbered 11, after V lost 4 bases and J lost 7 bases. This CDR3 has 16 residues. Per germline, CDR1 LGHDT and CDR2 YNNKEL (reference sequence). The CDR3 spells CASSPSSRGRGNEQFF. The CDR3 region has the DNA TGTGCCAGCAGCCCCAGCTCGCGCGGGAGGGGGAATGAGCAGTTCTTC.

The chain carries TRBV7-9 and TRBJ2-2, with TRBD1 identical over 7 bases. CDR3 length equals 15 residues. V lost 8 bases to trimming and J lost 6 bases; unmatched junction nucleotides: 12. Germline V gene data show CDR1 as SEHNR and CDR2 as FQNEAQ (reference sequence). CDR3 sequence: CASHKGGAGSGELFF. The DNA of the CDR3 is TGTGCCAGCCATAAAGGGGGCGCCGGATCCGGGGAGCTGTTTTTT.

In this sample, this clone turned up once. This rearrangement joins TRBV6-5 to TRBJ2-7; TRBD1 matches 8 bases. This CDR3 region has 15 residues. The junction had 6 bases not matched to a gene; V was cut back by 2 bases and J by 3 bases. The germline CDR1 and CDR2 sequences are MNHEY and SVGAGI. CDR3 residues: CASSYRGTGIYEQYF. CDR3 DNA sequence: TGTGCCAGCAGTTACCGCGGGACAGGTATCTACGAGCAGTACTTC.

J is TRBJ2-5 and V is TRBV12-3 or TRBV12-4, with no clear D. This CDR3 is built from 12 residues. V shed 6 bases and J shed 4 bases, with 9 bases lying between them. The DNA of the CDR3 is TGTGCCAGCAGGCTTGGGCGAGAGACCCAGTACTTC. This sequence encodes CASRLGRETQYF.